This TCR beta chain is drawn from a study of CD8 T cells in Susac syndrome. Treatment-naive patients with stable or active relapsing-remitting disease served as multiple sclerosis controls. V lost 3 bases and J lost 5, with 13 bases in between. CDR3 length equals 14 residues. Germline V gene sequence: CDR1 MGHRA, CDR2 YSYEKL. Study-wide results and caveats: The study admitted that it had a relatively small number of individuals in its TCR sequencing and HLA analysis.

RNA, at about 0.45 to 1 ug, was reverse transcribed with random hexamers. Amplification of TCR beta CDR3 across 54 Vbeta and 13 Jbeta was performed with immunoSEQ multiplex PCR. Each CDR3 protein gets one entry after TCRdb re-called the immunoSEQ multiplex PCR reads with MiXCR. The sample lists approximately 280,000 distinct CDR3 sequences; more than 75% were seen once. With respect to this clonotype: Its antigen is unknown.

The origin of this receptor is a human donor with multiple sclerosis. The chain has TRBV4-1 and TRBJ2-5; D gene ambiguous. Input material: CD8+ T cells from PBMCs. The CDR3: CASSHAGLSETQYF. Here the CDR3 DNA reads TGCGCCAGCAGCCACGCCGGCCTTTCGGAGACCCAGTACTTC.